What follows are 2 T cell receptor beta chains derived from one specimen sequenced in a study of T cell clonotyping in hematopoietic cell transplantation. The protocol was immunoSEQ multiplex PCR, while the TCRdb copy is restricted to in-frame clones and leaves out a portion. The sample records 20,000 or so clones, 65% to 80% being singletons. The specimen was peripheral blood mononuclear cells. The receptors were sampled from a man between 60 and 70 years old in good health. Some clones in this sample may be carry-over from other donors' samples.

This chain's CDR3 is CASSTRRGTSYEQYF. The CDR3 bases are TGTGCCAGCAGCACCCGGAGGGGGACTTCCTACGAGCAGTACTTC. The V call is TRBV28, the J call TRBJ2-7; D possibly uses TRBD1 or TRBD2 (6 bases each). The CDR3 extends over 15 amino acids. The V end was cut by 6 bases, the J end by 1 base, with 16 bases between. Germline-derived CDR1 and CDR2 are MDHEN and SYDVKM.

The J gene is TRBJ1-4, the V gene TRBV4-2, with D tentatively TRBD1 (6 bases). Trimming took off 0 bases at V and 8 bases at J, with 16 bases between the two ends. This CDR3 contains 16 residues. CDR1 and CDR2 from the germline V gene are LGHNA and YNFKEQ. The CDR3 DNA is TGTGCCAGCAGCCAAGATGGGCAGGGACAACAAGAAAAACTGTTTTTT. Its protein is CASSQDGQGQQEKLFF.